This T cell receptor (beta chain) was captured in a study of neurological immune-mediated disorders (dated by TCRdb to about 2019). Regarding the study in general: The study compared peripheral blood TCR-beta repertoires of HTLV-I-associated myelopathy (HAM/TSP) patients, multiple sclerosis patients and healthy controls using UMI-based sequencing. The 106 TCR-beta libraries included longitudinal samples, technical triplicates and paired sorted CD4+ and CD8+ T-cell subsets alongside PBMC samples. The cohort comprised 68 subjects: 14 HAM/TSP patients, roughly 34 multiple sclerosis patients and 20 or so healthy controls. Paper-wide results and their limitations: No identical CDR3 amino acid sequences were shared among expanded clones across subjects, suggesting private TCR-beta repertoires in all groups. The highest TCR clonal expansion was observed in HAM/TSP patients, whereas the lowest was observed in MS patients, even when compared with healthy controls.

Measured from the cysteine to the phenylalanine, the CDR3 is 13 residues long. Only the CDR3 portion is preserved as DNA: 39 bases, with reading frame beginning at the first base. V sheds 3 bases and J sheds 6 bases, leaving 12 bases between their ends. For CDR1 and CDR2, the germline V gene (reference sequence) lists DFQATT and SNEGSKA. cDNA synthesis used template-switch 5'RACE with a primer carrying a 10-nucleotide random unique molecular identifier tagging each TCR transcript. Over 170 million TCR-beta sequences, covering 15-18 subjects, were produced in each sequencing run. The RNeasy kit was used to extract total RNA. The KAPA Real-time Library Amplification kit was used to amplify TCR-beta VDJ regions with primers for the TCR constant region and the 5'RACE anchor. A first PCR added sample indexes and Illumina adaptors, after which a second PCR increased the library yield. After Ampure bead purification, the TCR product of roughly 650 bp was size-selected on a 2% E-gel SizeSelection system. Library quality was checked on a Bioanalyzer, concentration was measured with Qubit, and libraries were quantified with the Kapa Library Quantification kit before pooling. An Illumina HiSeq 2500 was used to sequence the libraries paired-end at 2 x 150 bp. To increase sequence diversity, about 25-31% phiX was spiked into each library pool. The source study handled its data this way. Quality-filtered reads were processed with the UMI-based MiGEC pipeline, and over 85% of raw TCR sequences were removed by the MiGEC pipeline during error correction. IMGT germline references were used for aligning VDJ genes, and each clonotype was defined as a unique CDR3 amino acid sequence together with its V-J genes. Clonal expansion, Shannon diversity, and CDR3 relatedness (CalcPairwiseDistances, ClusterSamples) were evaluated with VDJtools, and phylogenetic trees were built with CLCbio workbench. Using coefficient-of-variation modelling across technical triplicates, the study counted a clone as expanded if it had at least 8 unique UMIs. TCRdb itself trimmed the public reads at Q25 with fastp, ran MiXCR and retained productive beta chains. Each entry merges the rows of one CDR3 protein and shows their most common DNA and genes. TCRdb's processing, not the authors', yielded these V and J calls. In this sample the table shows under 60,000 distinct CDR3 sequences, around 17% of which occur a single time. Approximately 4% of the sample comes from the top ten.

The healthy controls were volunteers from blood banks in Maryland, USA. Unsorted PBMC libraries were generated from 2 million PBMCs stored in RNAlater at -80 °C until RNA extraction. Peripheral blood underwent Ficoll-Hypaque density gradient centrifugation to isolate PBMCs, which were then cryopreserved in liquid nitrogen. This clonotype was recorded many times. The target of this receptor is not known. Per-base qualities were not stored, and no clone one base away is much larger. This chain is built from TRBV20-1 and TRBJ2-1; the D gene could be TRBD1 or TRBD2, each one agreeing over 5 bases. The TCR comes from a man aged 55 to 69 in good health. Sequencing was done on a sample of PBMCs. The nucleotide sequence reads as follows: TGCAGTGCTAGGGGGGAAGCGTTCAATGAGCAGTTCTTC. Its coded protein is CSARGEAFNEQFF.